This T cell receptor (beta chain) comes out of a study of T cells in Graves' hyperthyroidism and ophthalmopathy. About the research overall: Upon initial diagnosis and before any treatment, peripheral blood was collected. The study's findings and limits: Prediction of ophthalmopathy progression came a median approximately 6 months pre-onset.

What was amplified from RNA transcripts were TCR beta CDR3 regions. First-round RT-PCR targeting the TCR CDR3 was performed with the HTBI primer set. TCRdb reanalysed the multiplex PCR reads using MiXCR and keeps one entry per CDR3 protein. The sample contains approximately 490,000 distinct CDR3 sequences, less than 25% of which appear only once. V lost 8 bases, J lost 4 bases, and 10 bases lay in between. This CDR3 has 12 residues. The germline CDR1 and CDR2 sequences are SNHLY and FYNNEI. This clonotype was seen ten or more times. Its antigen is not identified. Together with thyroid ultrasound, orbital computed tomography, serum thyroxine and TRAb, clinical symptoms were used for diagnoses.

This receptor was taken from a woman in her 70s with Graves' ophthalmopathy. The sequenced material came from blood. V and J are TRBV2 and TRBJ2-3, with a weak D call TRBD1 (5 bases). CDR3 amino acids: CASQGEADTQYF. CDR3 DNA: TGTGCCAGCCAGGGTGAGGCAGATACGCAGTATTTT.